Listed below are T cell receptor beta chains from one sample, sequenced in a study of PD-1 blockade in classical Hodgkin lymphoma. The assay was immunoSEQ multiplex PCR, and TCRdb's table has in-frame clones only and misses some. The sample has approximately 30,000 clones; around four fifths are singletons. The sample was peripheral blood mononuclear cells (PBMCs), taken before the fourth cycle of nivolumab. The receptors were sampled from a human donor with classical Hodgkin lymphoma. Each CDR3 is given with its conserved first and last residue. Fields, in order: CDR3 DNA, CDR3 protein, CDR3 length, J gene, V gene, clone size, D gene. A D gene is named only where the DNA matches it firmly. Clone sizes are given selectively: once, few, many, or a class where the clone is expanded.

CDR3 DNA: TGTGCCAGCAGTTTATCCAGGGGAGGGTTAAACATTCAGTACTTC
CDR3 protein: CASSLSRGGLNIQYF
CDR3 length: 15
J gene: TRBJ2-4
V gene: TRBV27
clone size: .
D gene: .

CDR3 DNA: TGTGCCAGCAGTCCACCCCGAGCGGGAATCTCAGGAGATACGCAGTATTTT
CDR3 protein: CASSPPRAGISGDTQYF
CDR3 length: 17
J gene: TRBJ2-3
V gene: TRBV28
clone size: .
D gene: TRBD2

CDR3 DNA: TGTGCCAGTAGTCGGAGGTCCCCTCCTCAGCCCCAGCATTTT
CDR3 protein: CASSRRSPPQPQHF
CDR3 length: 14
J gene: TRBJ1-5
V gene: TRBV19
clone size: .
D gene: .

CDR3 DNA: TGTGCCAGCAGCCTTAGTCGTGGGAGCTCCTACGAGCAGTACTTC
CDR3 protein: CASSLSRGSSYEQYF
CDR3 length: 15
J gene: TRBJ2-7
V gene: TRBV27
clone size: .
D gene: .

CDR3 DNA: TGCAGCGTTGTTTATCTAACAGGGGGTCATGAGCAGTTCTTC
CDR3 protein: CSVVYLTGGHEQFF
CDR3 length: 14
J gene: TRBJ2-1
V gene: TRBV29-1
clone size: medium-sized
D gene: TRBD1

CDR3 DNA: TGTGCCAGCAGCTTAGGTTCGGGGACTAGCGGGAGCCCCTACGAGCAGTACTTC
CDR3 protein: CASSLGSGTSGSPYEQYF
CDR3 length: 18
J gene: TRBJ2-7
V gene: TRBV7-2
clone size: .
D gene: TRBD2

CDR3 DNA: TGTGCCATCAGGACCGACGGACAAACAGATACGCAGTATTTT
CDR3 protein: CAIRTDGQTDTQYF
CDR3 length: 14
J gene: TRBJ2-3
V gene: TRBV10-3
clone size: .
D gene: .

CDR3 DNA: TGCGCCAGCAGCCAAGACAGCCGGAGCTATGGCTACACCTTC
CDR3 protein: CASSQDSRSYGYTF
CDR3 length: 14
J gene: TRBJ1-2
V gene: TRBV4-1
clone size: .
D gene: .

CDR3 DNA: TGCGCCAGCAGCTTGTCTCGAGCGGACCAAGAGACCCAGTACTTC
CDR3 protein: CASSLSRADQETQYF
CDR3 length: 15
J gene: TRBJ2-5
V gene: TRBV5-1
clone size: .
D gene: .

CDR3 DNA: TGTGCCAGCAGCCCCGGACTAGCGGGAGAAGAGACCCAGTACTTC
CDR3 protein: CASSPGLAGEETQYF
CDR3 length: 15
J gene: TRBJ2-5
V gene: TRBV9
clone size: .
D gene: TRBD2

CDR3 DNA: TGTGCCAGCAGCGTGGGTCAAGAGACCCAGTACTTC
CDR3 protein: CASSVGQETQYF
CDR3 length: 12
J gene: TRBJ2-5
V gene: TRBV21-1
clone size: .
D gene: .

CDR3 DNA: TGTGCCAGCAGTGCTTCCCGGAACACTGAAGCTTTCTTT
CDR3 protein: CASSASRNTEAFF
CDR3 length: 13
J gene: TRBJ1-1
V gene: TRBV27
clone size: .
D gene: .

CDR3 DNA: TGTGCCAGCAGCTCGCAGTTTGTGTCAGGGTCCACTGAAGCTTTCTTT
CDR3 protein: CASSSQFVSGSTEAFF
CDR3 length: 16
J gene: TRBJ1-1
V gene: TRBV5-6
clone size: once
D gene: .

CDR3 DNA: TGTGCCAGCAGTGAATTTTGGGTCGGGGAGCTGTTTTTT
CDR3 protein: CASSEFWVGELFF
CDR3 length: 13
J gene: TRBJ2-2
V gene: TRBV2
clone size: .
D gene: .

CDR3 DNA: TGCAGCGCCTCTGGGAGGGCTGGGGCTGAAGCTTTCTTT
CDR3 protein: CSASGRAGAEAFF
CDR3 length: 13
J gene: TRBJ1-1
V gene: TRBV29-1
clone size: few
D gene: .

CDR3 DNA: TGTGCCAGCAGCCCAGATAGCGGGAGGGCGGGGGAGCAGTACTTC
CDR3 protein: CASSPDSGRAGEQYF
CDR3 length: 15
J gene: TRBJ2-7
V gene: TRBV7-2
clone size: .
D gene: TRBD2

CDR3 DNA: TGTGCCACCAGCAGAGCGGGAGGCACAGATACGCAGTATTTT
CDR3 protein: CATSRAGGTDTQYF
CDR3 length: 14
J gene: TRBJ2-3
V gene: TRBV15
clone size: few
D gene: .

CDR3 DNA: TGTGCCAGCAGTCACTCTTCCAGGGGAGACGGAAAACTGTTTTTT
CDR3 protein: CASSHSSRGDGKLFF
CDR3 length: 15
J gene: TRBJ1-4
V gene: TRBV6-6
clone size: .
D gene: .

CDR3 DNA: TGTGCCAGCAACTCAGGGGACAGAGCCAAAAACATTCAGTACTTC
CDR3 protein: CASNSGDRAKNIQYF
CDR3 length: 15
J gene: TRBJ2-4
V gene: TRBV2
clone size: few
D gene: TRBD1

CDR3 DNA: TGTGCCAGCAGCCCGAAGCTAGCGGGAGGGCCCGGGGAGCTGTTTTTT
CDR3 protein: CASSPKLAGGPGELFF
CDR3 length: 16
J gene: TRBJ2-2
V gene: TRBV9
clone size: .
D gene: TRBD2

CDR3 DNA: TGTGCCAGCAGGGAACAGGGCGGATACACCGGGGAGCTGTTTTTT
CDR3 protein: CASREQGGYTGELFF
CDR3 length: 15
J gene: TRBJ2-2
V gene: TRBV5-8
clone size: .
D gene: .

CDR3 DNA: TGTGCCAGCAGTTCGCAAAACTTGGGAAAACTGTTTTTT
CDR3 protein: CASSSQNLGKLFF
CDR3 length: 13
J gene: TRBJ1-4
V gene: TRBV28
clone size: .
D gene: .

CDR3 DNA: TGTGCCTGGGCCCCTGGGATACCCCCCTACGAGCAGTACTTC
CDR3 protein: CAWAPGIPPYEQYF
CDR3 length: 14
J gene: TRBJ2-7
V gene: TRBV30
clone size: few
D gene: .

CDR3 DNA: TGTGCCAGCAGTGCCGACACAGTAGGGGTGCAGTACTTC
CDR3 protein: CASSADTVGVQYF
CDR3 length: 13
J gene: TRBJ2-7
V gene: TRBV28
clone size: once
D gene: .

CDR3 DNA: TGTGCCAGCAGTTCCATTCACAGGGGGCCTCAGCCCCAGCATTTT
CDR3 protein: CASSSIHRGPQPQHF
CDR3 length: 15
J gene: TRBJ1-5
V gene: TRBV6-1
clone size: once
D gene: TRBD1

CDR3 DNA: TGTGCCAGCAGTGAAACAGGGGACTATGGCTACACCTTC
CDR3 protein: CASSETGDYGYTF
CDR3 length: 13
J gene: TRBJ1-2
V gene: TRBV6-1
clone size: .
D gene: TRBD1

CDR3 DNA: TGTGCCAGCAGCATCTCTACCGGGACAGGGTTGTACGAGCAGTACTTC
CDR3 protein: CASSISTGTGLYEQYF
CDR3 length: 16
J gene: TRBJ2-7
V gene: TRBV7-8
clone size: .
D gene: TRBD1

CDR3 DNA: TGCGCCAGCAGCTTCGGACAGAACAGGGGGGAGACCCAGTACTTC
CDR3 protein: CASSFGQNRGETQYF
CDR3 length: 15
J gene: TRBJ2-5
V gene: TRBV5-1
clone size: .
D gene: TRBD1

CDR3 DNA: TGTGCCAGCACCCGGCGGGGGACGCTTGAAGCTTTCTTT
CDR3 protein: CASTRRGTLEAFF
CDR3 length: 13
J gene: TRBJ1-1
V gene: TRBV18
clone size: .
D gene: .

CDR3 DNA: TGTGCCAGCAGCCACCCGGGACTAGCGGGAGACGCAGAGACCCAGTACTTC
CDR3 protein: CASSHPGLAGDAETQYF
CDR3 length: 17
J gene: TRBJ2-5
V gene: TRBV4-2
clone size: once
D gene: TRBD2